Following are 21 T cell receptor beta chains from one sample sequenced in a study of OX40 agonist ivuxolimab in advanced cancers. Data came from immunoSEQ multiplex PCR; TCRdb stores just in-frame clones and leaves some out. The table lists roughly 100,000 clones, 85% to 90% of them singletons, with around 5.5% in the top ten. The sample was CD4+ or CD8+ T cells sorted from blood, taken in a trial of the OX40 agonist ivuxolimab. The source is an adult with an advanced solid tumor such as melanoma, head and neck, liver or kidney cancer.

The CDR3 DNA reads TGTGCCAGCAGTGTACAGAAGGCAGCTTTCTTT. The encoded protein is CASSVQKAAFF. The V and J genes are TRBV6-4 and TRBJ1-1; no clear D gene. This CDR3 has 11 residues. With 4 bases removed from V and 10 bases from J, the gap between germline ends came to 10 bases. CDR1 MRHNA and CDR2 SNTAGT come from the germline V gene.

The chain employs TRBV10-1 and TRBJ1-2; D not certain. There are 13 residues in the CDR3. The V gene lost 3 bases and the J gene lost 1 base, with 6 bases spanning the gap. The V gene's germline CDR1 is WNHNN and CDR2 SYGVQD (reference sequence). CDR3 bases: TGCGCCAGCAGTGATGGGCTTAACTATGGCTACACCTTC. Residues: CASSDGLNYGYTF.

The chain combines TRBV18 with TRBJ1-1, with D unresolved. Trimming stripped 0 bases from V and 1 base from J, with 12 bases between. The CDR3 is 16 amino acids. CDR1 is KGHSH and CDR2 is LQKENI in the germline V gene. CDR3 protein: CASSPPSIGANTEAFF. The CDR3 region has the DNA TGTGCCAGCTCACCACCTTCCATAGGAGCGAACACTGAAGCTTTCTTT.

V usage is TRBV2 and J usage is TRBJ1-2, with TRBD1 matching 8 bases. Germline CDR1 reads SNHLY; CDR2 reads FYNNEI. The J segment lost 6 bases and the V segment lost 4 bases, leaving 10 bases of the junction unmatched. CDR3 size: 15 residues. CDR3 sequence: CASSGLQGARDGYTF. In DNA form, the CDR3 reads TGTGCCAGCAGTGGGCTGCAGGGGGCGCGGGATGGCTACACCTTC.

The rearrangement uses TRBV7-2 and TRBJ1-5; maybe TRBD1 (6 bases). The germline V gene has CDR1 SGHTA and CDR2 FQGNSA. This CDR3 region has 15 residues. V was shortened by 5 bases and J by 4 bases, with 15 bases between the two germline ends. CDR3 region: CASSPRGGRNQPQHF. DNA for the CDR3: TGTGCCAGCAGCCCCAGGGGAGGGAGGAATCAGCCCCAGCATTTT.

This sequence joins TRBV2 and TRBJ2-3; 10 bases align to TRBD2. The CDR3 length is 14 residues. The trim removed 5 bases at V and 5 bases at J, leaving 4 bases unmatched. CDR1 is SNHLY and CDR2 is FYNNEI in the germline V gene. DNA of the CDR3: TGTGCCAGCAGTAGTAGCGGGAGGTTAGATACGCAGTATTTT. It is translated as CASSSSGRLDTQYF.

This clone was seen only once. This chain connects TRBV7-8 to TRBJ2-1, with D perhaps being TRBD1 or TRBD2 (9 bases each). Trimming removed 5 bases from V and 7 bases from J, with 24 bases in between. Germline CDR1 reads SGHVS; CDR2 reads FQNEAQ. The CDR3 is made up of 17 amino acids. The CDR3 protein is CASSRTGAAGGSNEQFF. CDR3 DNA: TGTGCCAGCAGCCGGACAGGGGCAGCGGGGGGCTCTAATGAGCAGTTCTTC.

The CDR3 sequence is CASSSRRGASYNEQFF. DNA for the CDR3: TGTGCCAGCAGCTCCCGGAGGGGCGCGTCCTACAATGAGCAGTTCTTC. This chain joins TRBV7-3 and TRBJ2-1, with D perhaps TRBD2 (6 bases). The CDR3 totals 16 residues. The germline V and J ends were trimmed by 4 bases and 1 base, with 14 bases remaining between them. Germline V lookup: CDR1 SGHTA, CDR2 FQGTGA.

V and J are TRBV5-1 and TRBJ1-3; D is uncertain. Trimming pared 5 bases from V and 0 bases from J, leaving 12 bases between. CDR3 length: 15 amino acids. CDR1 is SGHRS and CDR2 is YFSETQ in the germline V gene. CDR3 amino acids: CASRPGSNSGNTIYF. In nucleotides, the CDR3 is TGCGCCAGCAGGCCGGGGAGCAACTCTGGAAACACCATATATTTT.

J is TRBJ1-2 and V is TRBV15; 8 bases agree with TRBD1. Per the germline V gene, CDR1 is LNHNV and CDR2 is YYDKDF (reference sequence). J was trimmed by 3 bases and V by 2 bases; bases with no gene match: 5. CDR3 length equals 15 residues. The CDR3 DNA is TGTGCCACCAGCAGAAGGACAGGGTTGGACTATGGCTACACCTTC. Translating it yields CATSRRTGLDYGYTF.

This chain's CDR3 is CASREQGLQGDTQYF. The CDR3 DNA sequence: TGCGCCAGCAGGGAACAGGGGCTTCAAGGAGATACGCAGTATTTT. The rearrangement links TRBV5-1 to TRBJ2-3; TRBD1 agrees at 7 bases. From germline, CDR1 is SGHRS and CDR2 YFSETQ. This CDR3 region has 15 residues. The trim removed 5 bases at V and 5 bases at J, leaving 11 bases unmatched. Filled out from reference TRBV5-1 and TRBJ2-3, the complete variable domain reads KAGVTQTPRYLIKTRGQQVTLSCSPISGHRSVSWYQQTPGQGLQFLFEYFSETQRNKGNFPGRFSGRQFSNSRSEMNVSTLELGDSALYLCASREQGLQGDTQYFGPGTRLTVL.

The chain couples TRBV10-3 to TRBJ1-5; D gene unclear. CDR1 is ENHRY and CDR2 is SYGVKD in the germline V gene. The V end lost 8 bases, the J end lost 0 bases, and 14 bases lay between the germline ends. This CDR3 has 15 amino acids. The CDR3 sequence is CAIARSGDSNQPQHF. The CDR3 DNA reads TGTGCCATCGCGAGGTCCGGGGATAGCAATCAGCCCCAGCATTTT.

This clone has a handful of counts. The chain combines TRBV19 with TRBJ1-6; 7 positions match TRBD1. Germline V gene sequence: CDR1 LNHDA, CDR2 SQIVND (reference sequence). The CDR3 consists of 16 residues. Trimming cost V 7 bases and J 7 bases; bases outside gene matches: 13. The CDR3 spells CASTPTQGYMNSPLHF. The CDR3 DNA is TGTGCCAGTACACCGACACAGGGGTATATGAATTCACCCCTCCACTTT.

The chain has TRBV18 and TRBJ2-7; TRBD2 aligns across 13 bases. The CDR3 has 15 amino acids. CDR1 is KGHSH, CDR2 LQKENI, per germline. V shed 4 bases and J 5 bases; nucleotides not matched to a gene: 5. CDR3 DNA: TGTGCCAGCTCACTTACTAGCGGGGGGGCCCACGAGCAGTACTTC. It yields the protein CASSLTSGGAHEQYF.

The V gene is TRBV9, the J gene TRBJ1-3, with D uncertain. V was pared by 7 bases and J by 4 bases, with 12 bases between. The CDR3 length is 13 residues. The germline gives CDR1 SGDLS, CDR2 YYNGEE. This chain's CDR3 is CASSRTVGNTIYF. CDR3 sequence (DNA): TGTGCCAGCTCCCGGACGGTAGGAAACACCATATATTTT.

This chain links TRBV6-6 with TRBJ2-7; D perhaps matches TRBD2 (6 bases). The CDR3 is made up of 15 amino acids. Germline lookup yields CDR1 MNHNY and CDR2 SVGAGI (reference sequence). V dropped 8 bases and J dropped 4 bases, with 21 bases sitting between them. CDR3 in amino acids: CASSGLGTERYEQYF. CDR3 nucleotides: TGTGCCAGCTCCGGCTTGGGGACTGAGAGATACGAGCAGTACTTC.

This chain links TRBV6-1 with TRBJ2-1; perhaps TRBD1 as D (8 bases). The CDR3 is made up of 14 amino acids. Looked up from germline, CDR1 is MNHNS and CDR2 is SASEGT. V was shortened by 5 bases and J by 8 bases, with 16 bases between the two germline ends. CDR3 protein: CASSRTGRGDEQFF. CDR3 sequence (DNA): TGTGCCAGCAGTAGGACAGGGAGGGGTGATGAGCAGTTCTTC.

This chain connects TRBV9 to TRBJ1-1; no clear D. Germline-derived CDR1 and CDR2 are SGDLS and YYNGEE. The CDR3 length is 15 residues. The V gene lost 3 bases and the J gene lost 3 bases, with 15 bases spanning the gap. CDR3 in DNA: TGTGCCAGCAGCGCTACCGGGTCCGGTGACACTGAAGCTTTCTTT. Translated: CASSATGSGDTEAFF.

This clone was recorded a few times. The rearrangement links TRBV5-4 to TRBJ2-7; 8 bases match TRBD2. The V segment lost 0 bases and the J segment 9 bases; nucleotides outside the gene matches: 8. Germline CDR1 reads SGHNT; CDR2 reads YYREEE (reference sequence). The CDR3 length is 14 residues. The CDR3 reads CASSLAQREHGQYF. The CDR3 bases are TGTGCCAGCAGCTTGGCCCAGCGGGAGCACGGGCAGTACTTC.

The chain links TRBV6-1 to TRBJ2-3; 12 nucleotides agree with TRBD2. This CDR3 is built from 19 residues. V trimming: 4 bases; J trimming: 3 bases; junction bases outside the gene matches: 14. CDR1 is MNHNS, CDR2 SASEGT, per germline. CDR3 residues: CASSGRTSGKLARTDTQYF. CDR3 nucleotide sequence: TGTGCCAGCAGTGGCCGGACTAGCGGGAAGCTTGCCAGGACAGATACGCAGTATTTT.

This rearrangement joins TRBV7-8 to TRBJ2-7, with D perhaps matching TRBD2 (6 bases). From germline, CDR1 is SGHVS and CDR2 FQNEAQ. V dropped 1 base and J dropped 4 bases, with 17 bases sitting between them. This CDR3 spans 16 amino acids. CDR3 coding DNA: TGTGCCAGCAGCTTAGTTGGCGGGAACTTTGCTTACGAGCAGTACTTC. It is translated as CASSLVGGNFAYEQYF. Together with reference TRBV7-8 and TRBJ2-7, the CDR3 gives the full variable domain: GAGVSQSPRYKVAKRGQDVALRCDPISGHVSLFWYQQALGQGPEFLTYFQNEAQLDKSGLPSDRFFAERPEGSVSTLKIQRTQQEDSAVYLCASSLVGGNFAYEQYFGPGTRLTVT.